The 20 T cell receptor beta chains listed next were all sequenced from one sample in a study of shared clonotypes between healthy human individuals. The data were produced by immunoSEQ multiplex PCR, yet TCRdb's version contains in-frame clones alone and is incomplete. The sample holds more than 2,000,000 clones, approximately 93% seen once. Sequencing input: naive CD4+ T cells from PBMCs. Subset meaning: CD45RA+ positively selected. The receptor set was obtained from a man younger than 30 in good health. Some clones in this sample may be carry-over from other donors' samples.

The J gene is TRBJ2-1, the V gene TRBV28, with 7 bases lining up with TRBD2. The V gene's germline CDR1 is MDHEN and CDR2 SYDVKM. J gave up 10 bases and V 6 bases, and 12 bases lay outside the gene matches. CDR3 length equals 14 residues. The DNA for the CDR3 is TGTGCCAGCAGACCCGAGGGGACTACAGAGGAGCAGTTCTTC. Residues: CASRPEGTTEEQFF.

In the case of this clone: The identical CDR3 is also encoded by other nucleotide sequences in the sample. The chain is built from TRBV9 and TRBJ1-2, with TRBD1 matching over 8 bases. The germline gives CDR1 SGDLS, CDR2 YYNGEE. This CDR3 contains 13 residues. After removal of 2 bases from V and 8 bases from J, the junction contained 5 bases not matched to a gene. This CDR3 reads CASSVTGGVGYTF. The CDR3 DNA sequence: TGTGCCAGCAGCGTCACAGGGGGGGTCGGCTACACCTTC.

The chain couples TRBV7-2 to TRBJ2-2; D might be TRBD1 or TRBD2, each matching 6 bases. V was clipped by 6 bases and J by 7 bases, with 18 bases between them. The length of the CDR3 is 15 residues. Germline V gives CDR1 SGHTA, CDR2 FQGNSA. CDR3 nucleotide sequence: TGTGCCAGCAGACTAGCCTACCAAGGGGGCGGGGAGCTGTTTTTT. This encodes CASRLAYQGGGELFF.

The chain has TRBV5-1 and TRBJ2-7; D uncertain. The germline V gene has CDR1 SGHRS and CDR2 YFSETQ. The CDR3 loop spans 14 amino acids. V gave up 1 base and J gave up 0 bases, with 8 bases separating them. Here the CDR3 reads CASSLTSRSYEQYF. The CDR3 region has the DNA TGCGCCAGCAGCTTGACCAGTCGCTCCTACGAGCAGTACTTC. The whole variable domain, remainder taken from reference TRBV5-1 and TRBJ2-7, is KAGVTQTPRYLIKTRGQQVTLSCSPISGHRSVSWYQQTPGQGLQFLFEYFSETQRNKGNFPGRFSGRQFSNSRSEMNVSTLELGDSALYLCASSLTSRSYEQYFGPGTRLTVT.

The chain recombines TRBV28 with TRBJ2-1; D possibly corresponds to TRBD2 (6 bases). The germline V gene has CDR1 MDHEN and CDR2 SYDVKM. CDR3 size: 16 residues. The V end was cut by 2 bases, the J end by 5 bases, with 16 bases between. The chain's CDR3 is CASSLVLWRADNEQFF. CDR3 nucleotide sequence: TGTGCCAGCAGTTTAGTGCTGTGGAGGGCGGACAATGAGCAGTTCTTC.

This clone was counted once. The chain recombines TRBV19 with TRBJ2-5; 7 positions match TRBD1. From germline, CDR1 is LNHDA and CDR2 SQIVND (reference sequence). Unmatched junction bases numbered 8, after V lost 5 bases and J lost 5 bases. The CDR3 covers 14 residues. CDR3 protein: CASSSTGEWETQYF. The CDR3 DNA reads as TGTGCCAGTAGTTCCACAGGGGAGTGGGAGACCCAGTACTTC.

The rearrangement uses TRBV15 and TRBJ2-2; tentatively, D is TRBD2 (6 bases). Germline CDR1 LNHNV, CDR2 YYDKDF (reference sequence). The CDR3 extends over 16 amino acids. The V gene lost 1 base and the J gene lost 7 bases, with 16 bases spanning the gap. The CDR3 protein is CATSRAPALGGGELFF. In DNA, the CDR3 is TGTGCCACCAGCAGAGCTCCGGCACTCGGGGGCGGGGAGCTGTTTTTT.

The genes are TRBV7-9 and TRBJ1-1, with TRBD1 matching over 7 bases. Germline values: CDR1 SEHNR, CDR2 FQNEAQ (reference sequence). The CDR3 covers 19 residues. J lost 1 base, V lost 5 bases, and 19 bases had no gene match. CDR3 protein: CASSANPTGSRRWNTEAFF. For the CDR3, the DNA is TGTGCCAGCAGCGCAAACCCGACAGGGTCTCGAAGGTGGAACACTGAAGCTTTCTTT.

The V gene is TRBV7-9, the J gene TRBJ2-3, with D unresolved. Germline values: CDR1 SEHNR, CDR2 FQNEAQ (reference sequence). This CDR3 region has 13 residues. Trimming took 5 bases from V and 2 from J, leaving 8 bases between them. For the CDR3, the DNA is TGTGCCAGCAGCGTCGGGTTCACAGATACGCAGTATTTT. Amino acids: CASSVGFTDTQYF.

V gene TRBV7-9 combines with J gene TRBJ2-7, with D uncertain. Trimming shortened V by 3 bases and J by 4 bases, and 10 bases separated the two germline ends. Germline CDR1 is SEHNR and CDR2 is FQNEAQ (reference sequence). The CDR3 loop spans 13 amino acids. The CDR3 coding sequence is TGTGCCAGCAGCTTTCGCGTTGCGTACGAGCAGTACTTC. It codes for CASSFRVAYEQYF. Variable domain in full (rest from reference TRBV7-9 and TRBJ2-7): DTGVSQNPRHKITKRGQNVTFRCDPISEHNRLYWYRQTLGQGPEFLTYFQNEAQLEKSRLLSDRFSAERPKGSFSTLEIQRTEQGDSAMYLCASSFRVAYEQYFGPGTRLTVT.

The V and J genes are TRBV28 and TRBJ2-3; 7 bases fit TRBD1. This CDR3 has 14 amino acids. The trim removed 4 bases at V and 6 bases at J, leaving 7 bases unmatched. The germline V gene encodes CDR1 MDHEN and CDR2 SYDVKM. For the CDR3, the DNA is TGTGCCAGCAGTTCCACCGGACAGGCGGATACGCAGTATTTT. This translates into CASSSTGQADTQYF.

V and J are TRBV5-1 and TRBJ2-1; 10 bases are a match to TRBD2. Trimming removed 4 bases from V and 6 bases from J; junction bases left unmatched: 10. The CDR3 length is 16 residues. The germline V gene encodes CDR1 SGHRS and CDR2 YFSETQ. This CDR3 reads CASSPGRASGSNEQFF. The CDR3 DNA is TGCGCCAGCAGCCCCGGCCGGGCTAGCGGGAGCAATGAGCAGTTCTTC.

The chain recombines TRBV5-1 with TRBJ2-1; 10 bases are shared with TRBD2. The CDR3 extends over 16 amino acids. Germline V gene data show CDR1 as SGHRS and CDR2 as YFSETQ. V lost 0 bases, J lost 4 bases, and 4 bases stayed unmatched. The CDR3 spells CASSLGASGRYNEQFF. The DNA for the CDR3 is TGCGCCAGCAGCTTGGGTGCTAGCGGGAGATACAATGAGCAGTTCTTC.

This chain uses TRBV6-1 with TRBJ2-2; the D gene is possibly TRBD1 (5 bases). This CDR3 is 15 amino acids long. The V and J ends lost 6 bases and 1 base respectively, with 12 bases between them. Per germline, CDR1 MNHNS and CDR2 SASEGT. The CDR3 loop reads CASRRQGGNTGELFF. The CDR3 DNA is TGTGCCAGCAGGAGGCAGGGTGGGAACACCGGGGAGCTGTTTTTT.

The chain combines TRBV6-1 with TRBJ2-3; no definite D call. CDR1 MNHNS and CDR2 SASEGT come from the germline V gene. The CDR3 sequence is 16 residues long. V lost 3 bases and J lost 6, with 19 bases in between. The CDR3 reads CASSDTPDPVSDTQYF. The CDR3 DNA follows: TGTGCCAGCAGTGACACACCCGACCCAGTATCCGATACGCAGTATTTT.

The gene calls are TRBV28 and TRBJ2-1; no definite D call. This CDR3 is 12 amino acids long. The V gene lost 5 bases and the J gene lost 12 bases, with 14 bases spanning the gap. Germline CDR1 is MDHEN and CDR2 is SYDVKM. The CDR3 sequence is CASSVRYGGQFF. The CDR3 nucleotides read TGTGCCAGCAGTGTTCGTTACGGCGGGCAGTTCTTC.

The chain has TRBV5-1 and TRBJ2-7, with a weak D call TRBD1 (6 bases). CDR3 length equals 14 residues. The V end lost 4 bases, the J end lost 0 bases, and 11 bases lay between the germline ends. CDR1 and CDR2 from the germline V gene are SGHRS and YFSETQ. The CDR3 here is CASSGDTRSYEQYF. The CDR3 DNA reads TGCGCCAGCAGCGGGGACACCCGCTCCTACGAGCAGTACTTC.

CDR3 loop: CASSPPGGQGLYAEAFF. Here the CDR3 DNA reads TGTGCCAGCTCACCACCGGGGGGGCAGGGGTTGTACGCTGAAGCTTTCTTT. The chain carries TRBV18 and TRBJ1-1; D is perhaps TRBD1 (6 bases). The V end lost 0 bases, the J end lost 6 bases, and 20 bases lay between the germline ends. This CDR3 spans 17 amino acids. CDR1 is KGHSH, CDR2 LQKENI, per germline.

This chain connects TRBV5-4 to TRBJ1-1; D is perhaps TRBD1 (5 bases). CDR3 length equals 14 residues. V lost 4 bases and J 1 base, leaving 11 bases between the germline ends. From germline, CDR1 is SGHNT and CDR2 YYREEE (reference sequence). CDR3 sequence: CASSRPTENTEAFF. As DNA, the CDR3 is TGTGCCAGCAGCCGACCGACAGAGAACACTGAAGCTTTCTTT. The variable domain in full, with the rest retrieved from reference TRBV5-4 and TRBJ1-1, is ETGVTQSPTHLIKTRGQQVTLRCSSQSGHNTVSWYQQALGQGPQFIFQYYREEENGRGNFPPRFSGLQFPNYSSELNVNALELDDSALYLCASSRPTENTEAFFGQGTRLTVV.

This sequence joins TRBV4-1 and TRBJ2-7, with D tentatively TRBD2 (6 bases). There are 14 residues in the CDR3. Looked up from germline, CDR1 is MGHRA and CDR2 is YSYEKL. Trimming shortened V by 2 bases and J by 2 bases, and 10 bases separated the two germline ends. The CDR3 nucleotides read TGCGCCAGCAGCCAACCAGGGAGGACCTACGAGCAGTACTTC. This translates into CASSQPGRTYEQYF.